Sequencing of this T cell receptor (beta chain) was carried out in a study of cytomegalovirus exposure and HLA in healthy donors. General study results and limits: Later analysis associated a missense DCLRE1C variant with TCR beta V- and J-gene trimming. An analysis that was carried out later associated 16,951 TCR beta sequences with HLA alleles at 0.05 false discovery rate.

Comments on this clone: Its antigen remains unidentified.

The J segment lost 7 bases and the V segment lost 8 bases, leaving 15 bases of the junction unmatched. Germline values: CDR1 LNHNV, CDR2 YYDKDF (reference sequence). The CDR3 is 16 amino acids. Researchers ran the PCR with 60 Vbeta and 13 Jbeta primers. This table comes from immunoSEQ multiplex PCR, and its TCRdb copy is limited to in-frame clones, with some not included. The table lists approximately 130,000 clones, 70% to 85% of them singletons. The TCR originated in a man between 18 and 35 years old in good health and CMV-seropositive. Sequenced input: PBMCs. The chain is built from TRBV15 and TRBJ2-1; 9 bases agree with TRBD2. CDR3 loop: CATLSSASGMLNEQFF. In DNA, the CDR3 is TGTGCCACCCTGTCGTCGGCTAGCGGGATGTTGAATGAGCAGTTCTTC.